This is a list of T cell receptor beta chains from one sample in a study of T cells in Graves' hyperthyroidism and ophthalmopathy. Each CDR3 protein gets one entry after TCRdb re-called the multiplex PCR reads with MiXCR. Counted here are about half a million distinct CDR3 sequences, approximately 23% occurring once; the ten biggest clones make up 45% to 50%. The specimen sequenced was blood. The receptor set was obtained from a woman in her sixties or seventies with Graves' ophthalmopathy. The CDR3 runs from the conserved cysteine through the conserved F or W. D genes are given only for firm matches. The size field is filled for only some rows; it gives once, few, many or a size class.

D	V	J	size	CDR3	DNA
.	TRBV30	TRBJ2-1	few	CAWSVHRRRASYNEQFF	TGTGCCTGGAGTGTACATCGTAGGAGGGCCTCTTACAATGAGCAGTTCTTC
TRBD2	TRBV6-2/TRBV6-3	TRBJ2-3	few	CASSSSGLRVDTQYF	TGTGCCAGCAGTTCCTCGGGACTACGGGTAGATACGCAGTATTTT
TRBD2	TRBV28	TRBJ2-1	many	CASSLWARWLAVIYNEQFF	TGTGCCAGCAGTTTATGGGCCAGGTGGCTAGCGGTAATCTACAATGAGCAGTTCTTC
.	TRBV30	TRBJ1-6	.	CAWSVRQEDSPLHF	TGTGCCTGGAGTGTACGACAGGAGGATTCACCCCTCCACTTT
.	TRBV27	TRBJ1-4	few	CASSLAATNEKLFF	TGTGCCAGCAGTTTAGCTGCAACTAATGAAAAACTGTTTTTT
TRBD2	TRBV6-2/TRBV6-3	TRBJ2-7	many	CASSYSIAAGEPRATYEQYF	TGTGCCAGCAGTTACTCGATCGCGGCGGGAGAGCCCCGAGCGACCTACGAGCAGTACTTC
TRBD2	TRBV27	TRBJ2-1	.	CASSLSGRINNEQFF	TGTGCCAGCAGTTTAAGCGGGAGGATTAACAATGAGCAGTTCTTC
.	TRBV19	TRBJ1-4	.	CAGKVSRDSNNEKLFF	TGTGCCGGTAAAGTTAGTCGGGACTCGAACAATGAAAAACTGTTTTTT
.	TRBV7-8	TRBJ1-1	many	CASSMNTEAFF	TGTGCCAGCAGCATGAACACTGAAGCTTTCTTT
.	TRBV7-8	TRBJ2-1	few	CASSLTLFGEQFF	TGTGCCAGCAGCTTAACCCTTTTTGGTGAGCAGTTCTTC
TRBD2	TRBV5-5	TRBJ2-1	.	CASSSLAGVSNEQFF	TGTGCCAGCAGCTCACTAGCGGGAGTAAGCAATGAGCAGTTCTTC
.	TRBV6-1	TRBJ2-7	many	CASSSELAGYEQYF	TGTGCCAGCAGCTCCGAACTAGCTGGGTACGAGCAGTACTTC
TRBD2	TRBV10-1	TRBJ2-2	.	CASSARLAGDTRELFF	TGCGCCAGCAGTGCCCGACTAGCGGGAGACACCAGGGAGCTGTTTTTT
.	TRBV7-2	TRBJ1-3	.	CASSSFMARGNTIYF	TGTGCCAGCAGCAGCTTCATGGCGCGGGGAAACACCATATATTTT